This T cell receptor beta chain stems from a study of regulatory T cells in long-lasting Graves disease. Study-wide results and limits: Few sampled subjects may have lowered accuracy.

Construction of the TCR beta libraries employed iRepertoire HTBI primers in conjunction with Arm-PCR of CDR3 regions. TCRdb re-derived calls from the multiplex PCR reads in MiXCR, one entry per CDR3 protein. In the table there are almost 350,000 distinct CDR3 sequences, around 20% of which are singletons. Points on this clonotype: The antigen remains undetermined.

This CDR3 comprises 13 residues. With 4 bases removed from V and 6 bases from J, the gap between germline ends came to 10 bases. CDR1 is SGHDN, CDR2 FVKESK, per germline. Time point defined: persistent/refractory GD, antithyroid drugs over 5 years with positive TRAb. RNA extracted from PBMCs served as the sequencing template. The source was peripheral blood mononuclear cells (PBMCs), collected when the disease was refractory, from a patient treated with antithyroid drugs. The chain has TRBV14 and TRBJ1-5, with D possibly being TRBD1 (6 bases). This clonotype was obtained from a female donor with Graves disease. CDR3 sequence: CASSRSRGQPQHF. The CDR3 DNA reads as TGTGCCAGCAGCCGAAGCAGGGGTCAGCCCCAGCATTTT.